This TCR beta chain was identified in a study of molecular identifiers for immune sequencing clone quantification. As concerns this clonotype: The antigen remains unidentified.

From germline, CDR1 is SEHNR and CDR2 FQNEAQ (reference sequence). The V gene lost 5 bases and the J gene lost 9 bases, with 17 bases spanning the gap. The CDR3 spans 14 residues. Overall study findings and caveats: Whereas naive cells kept under 1% of molecules in clones above 20 RNA copies, such clones held over 97% in effectors. Identical barcode-sharing TCR molecules could lead to underestimated sizes for highly expanded clones.

Previously described methods with listed TCR primers produced the bulk TCR libraries. TCRdb processed the PCR reads anew with MiXCR; each CDR3 protein has one entry. The sample lists under 600,000 distinct CDR3 sequences; 20% to 25% were seen once. Sorted naive CD8 T cells, about 17,000 to 1,000,000, were sequenced from 10%, 30% or 50% RNA. Sequencing was carried out using naive CD8+ T cells from blood, with Jurkat cell RNA spiked in. The subset is: FACS-sorted CD8+CD4-CCR7+CD45RA+ naive T cells. The chain links TRBV7-9 to TRBJ2-1; D possibly corresponds to TRBD1 (5 bases). This sequence originates from a human donor in good health. Some libraries in this study had Jurkat cell RNA spiked in. This CDR3 reads CASSISGEGVEQFF. The CDR3 DNA follows: TGTGCCAGCAGCATTAGTGGGGAAGGGGTTGAGCAGTTCTTC. Combining the CDR3 with reference TRBV7-9 and TRBJ2-1 gives the whole variable domain DTGVSQNPRHKITKRGQNVTFRCDPISEHNRLYWYRQTLGQGPEFLTYFQNEAQLEKSRLLSDRFSAERPKGSFSTLEIQRTEQGDSAMYLCASSISGEGVEQFFGPGTRLTVL.